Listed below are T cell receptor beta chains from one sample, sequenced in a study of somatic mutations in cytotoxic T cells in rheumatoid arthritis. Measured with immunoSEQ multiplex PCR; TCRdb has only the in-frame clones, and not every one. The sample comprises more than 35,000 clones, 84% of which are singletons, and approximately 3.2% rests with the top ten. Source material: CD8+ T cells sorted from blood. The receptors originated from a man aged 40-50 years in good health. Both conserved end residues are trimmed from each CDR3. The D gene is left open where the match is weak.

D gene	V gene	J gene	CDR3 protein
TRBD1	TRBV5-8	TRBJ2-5	ASSLGTVQETQY
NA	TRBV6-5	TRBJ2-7	ASSIGQSYEQY
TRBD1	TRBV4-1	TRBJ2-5	ASSSRTGEETQY
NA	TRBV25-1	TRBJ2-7	ASSELDSSYEQY
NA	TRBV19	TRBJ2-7	ASSIVDPGEQY
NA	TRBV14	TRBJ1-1	ASRPGGGLLMNTEAF
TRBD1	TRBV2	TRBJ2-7	ASRVTGGQAAYEQY
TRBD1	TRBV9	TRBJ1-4	ASSRSPTGISTNEKLF
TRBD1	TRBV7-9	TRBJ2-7	ASSLGDRDEQY
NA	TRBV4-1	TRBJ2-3	AIPPEGPDTQY
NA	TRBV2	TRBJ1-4	ASIRGGSTNEKLF
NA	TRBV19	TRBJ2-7	ASSITSSSYEQY
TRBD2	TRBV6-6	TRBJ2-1	ASSSPVAGERNEQF
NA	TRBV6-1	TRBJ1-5	ASSPLTGNQPQH
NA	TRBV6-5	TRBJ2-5	ASTTRRGTQY
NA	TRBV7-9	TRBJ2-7	ASSSSALEQY
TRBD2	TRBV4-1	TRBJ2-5	ASSEGLAVQETQY
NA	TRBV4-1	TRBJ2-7	ASSLDNLHYEQY
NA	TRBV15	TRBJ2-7	ATSRDAAH
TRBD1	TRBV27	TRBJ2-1	ASSFGTAYNEQF
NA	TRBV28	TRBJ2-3	ASSPRDTQY
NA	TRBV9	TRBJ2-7	ASSVGVGFYEQY
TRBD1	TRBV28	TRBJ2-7	ASSFPGGLGDEQY
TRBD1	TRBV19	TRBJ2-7	ASSIGDRSYEQY
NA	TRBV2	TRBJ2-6	ASIGGANVLT
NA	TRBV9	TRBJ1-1	ASSVELGEAF
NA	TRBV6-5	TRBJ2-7	ASSPGIFSYEQY
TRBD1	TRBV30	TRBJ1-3	AWSLSQGAIGNTIY
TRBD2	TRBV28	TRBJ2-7	ASSLSPTSGGPAEQY
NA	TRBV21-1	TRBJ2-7	ASSKSEAGGYLYEQY
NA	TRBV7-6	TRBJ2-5	ASSLDPSDQETQY
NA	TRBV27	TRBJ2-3	ASGSPWDTQY
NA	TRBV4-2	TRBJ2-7	ASSQVWTYSYEQY
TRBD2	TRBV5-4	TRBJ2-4	ASSFFGSGRVNKNIQY
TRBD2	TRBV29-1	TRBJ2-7	SVEDASGREYEQY
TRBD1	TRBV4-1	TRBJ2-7	ASSREGQVYEQY
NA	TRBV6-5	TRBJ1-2	ASGPPGGYT
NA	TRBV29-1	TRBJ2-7	SSREGPYEQY
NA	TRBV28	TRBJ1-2	ASSPRGVDGYT
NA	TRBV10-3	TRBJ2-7	AISESSRGAIVHEQY